A selection of T cell receptor beta chains follows, all from one sample in a study of Ad26.COV2.S vaccination and SARS-CoV-2 variants. Sequencing was performed with immunoSEQ multiplex PCR; in TCRdb, only in-frame clones are kept and a portion is missing. This table holds about 180,000 clones, roughly nine tenths found once. The sequences come from peripheral blood, collected after recovery from COVID-19. The receptors stem from a human donor who had recovered from COVID-19. Both conserved end residues are part of each CDR3. The order of the fields is V gene, clone size, D gene, J gene, CDR3 protein, CDR3 DNA. A D gene is named only where the DNA matches it firmly. Clone size is shown for a subset of rows, as once, few, many or a class of expanded clone.

>TRBV11-2|once|NA|TRBJ2-1
CASSFRPSIGKQFF
TGTGCCAGCAGCTTCCGCCCCTCCATAGGGAAGCAGTTCTTC
>TRBV10-1|NA|NA|TRBJ1-5
CASRVTVYSNQPQHF
TGCGCCAGCAGGGTGACAGTATATAGCAATCAGCCCCAGCATTTT
>TRBV5-4|NA|TRBD1|TRBJ1-2
CASSLRGGRYGYTF
TGTGCCAGCAGCTTACGAGGGGGCCGCTATGGCTACACCTTC
>TRBV5-4|NA|TRBD2|TRBJ2-3
CASSFGTTTDTQYF
TGTGCCAGCAGCTTTGGGACTACTACAGATACGCAGTATTTT
>TRBV11-2|NA|NA|TRBJ1-4
CASSLVAGRNEKLFF
TGTGCCAGCAGCTTAGTGGCAGGGCGTAATGAAAAACTGTTTTTT
>TRBV4-1|few|TRBD1|TRBJ2-7
CASSQPGGDEQYF
TGCGCCAGCAGCCAGCCAGGGGGTGACGAGCAGTACTTC
>TRBV28|once|NA|TRBJ2-1
CASSFWKGSSSYNEQFF
TGTGCCAGCAGTTTTTGGAAAGGGAGCAGCTCCTACAATGAGCAGTTCTTC
>TRBV14|NA|NA|TRBJ1-6
CASSLPSARSPLHF
TGTGCCAGCAGCCTTCCCTCGGCCCGCTCACCCCTCCACTTT
>TRBV6-2/TRBV6-3|once|NA|TRBJ1-4
CASSYRNAQRIATNEKLFF
TGTGCCAGCAGTTACCGTAATGCACAGAGGATAGCAACTAATGAAAAACTGTTTTTT
>TRBV29-1|NA|NA|TRBJ1-3
CSGLSASGNTIYF
TGCAGCGGCCTTTCCGCCTCTGGAAACACCATATATTTT
>TRBV11-2|once|NA|TRBJ1-5
CASSLEGASSNQPQHF
TGTGCCAGCAGCTTAGAAGGCGCCAGTAGCAATCAGCCCCAGCATTTT
>TRBV30|NA|NA|TRBJ2-7
CAWTHGWSYEQYF
TGTGCCTGGACCCATGGTTGGTCCTACGAGCAGTACTTC
>TRBV27|NA|TRBD1|TRBJ2-1
CASSGTGLYNEQFF
TGTGCCAGCAGTGGGACAGGCCTCTACAATGAGCAGTTCTTC
>TRBV29-1|NA|NA|TRBJ2-7
CSVEPDTGGYEQYF
TGCAGCGTTGAACCCGACACAGGAGGTTACGAGCAGTACTTC
>TRBV6-5|NA|NA|TRBJ1-1
CASPRGVEAFF
TGTGCCAGCCCTAGAGGGGTTGAAGCTTTCTTT
>TRBV27|NA|TRBD2|TRBJ2-7
CASSLGTSGYEQYF
TGTGCCAGCAGTTTAGGGACTAGCGGGTACGAGCAGTACTTC
>TRBV5-1|once|NA|TRBJ1-1
CASREFDTYTEAFF
TGCGCCAGCAGAGAGTTCGACACTTACACTGAAGCTTTCTTT
>TRBV15|NA|NA|TRBJ2-1
CATSSLTPGQFF
TGTGCCACCAGCTCCCTGACCCCTGGGCAGTTCTTC
>TRBV5-4|NA|TRBD1|TRBJ2-7
CASSFGQGSSYEQYF
TGTGCCAGCAGCTTCGGACAGGGGTCGTCCTACGAGCAGTACTTC
>TRBV7-3|NA|NA|TRBJ2-7
CASSSTPGVEQYF
TGTGCCAGCAGCTCAACCCCAGGGGTCGAGCAGTACTTC
>TRBV29-1|NA|NA|TRBJ2-7
CSVLGHKYEQYF
TGCAGCGTTCTGGGACACAAGTACGAGCAGTACTTC
>TRBV7-3|NA|NA|TRBJ2-3
CASSYPADTQYF
TGTGCCAGCAGCTACCCCGCAGATACGCAGTATTTT
>TRBV19|NA|NA|TRBJ1-2
CASNAVTEESNYYGYTF
TGTGCCAGTAATGCGGTAACAGAGGAATCTAATTACTATGGCTACACCTTC
>TRBV5-6|NA|NA|TRBJ2-7
CASSLDRAAGVNEQYF
TGTGCCAGCAGCCTCGACAGGGCGGCGGGGGTCAACGAGCAGTACTTC
>TRBV28|NA|TRBD1|TRBJ2-7
CASSLDRVSYEQYF
TGTGCCAGCAGTTTGGACAGGGTCTCCTACGAGCAGTACTTC
>TRBV6-1|NA|TRBD1|TRBJ1-1
CASSETLVTGDTEAFF
TGTGCCAGCAGTGAAACTCTCGTCACAGGGGACACTGAAGCTTTCTTT